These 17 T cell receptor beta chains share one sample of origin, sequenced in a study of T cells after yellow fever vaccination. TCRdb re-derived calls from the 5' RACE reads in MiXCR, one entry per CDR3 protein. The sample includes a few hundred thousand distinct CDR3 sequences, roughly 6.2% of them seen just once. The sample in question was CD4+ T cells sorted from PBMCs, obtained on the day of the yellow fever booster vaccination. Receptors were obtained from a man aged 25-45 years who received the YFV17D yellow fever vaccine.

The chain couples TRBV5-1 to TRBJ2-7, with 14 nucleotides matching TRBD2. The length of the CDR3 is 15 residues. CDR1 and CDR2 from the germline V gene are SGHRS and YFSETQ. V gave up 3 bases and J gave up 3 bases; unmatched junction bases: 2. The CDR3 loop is CASSWGLAGDYEQYF. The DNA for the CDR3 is TGCGCCAGCAGCTGGGGACTAGCGGGAGACTACGAGCAGTACTTC.

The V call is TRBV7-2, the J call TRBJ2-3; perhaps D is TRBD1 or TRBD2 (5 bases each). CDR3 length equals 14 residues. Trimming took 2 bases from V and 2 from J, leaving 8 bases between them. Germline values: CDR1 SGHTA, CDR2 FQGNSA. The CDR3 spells CASSLLGTTDTQYF. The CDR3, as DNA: TGTGCCAGCAGCTTATTGGGGACCACAGATACGCAGTATTTT. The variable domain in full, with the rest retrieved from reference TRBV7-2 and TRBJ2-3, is GAGVSQSPSNKVTEKGKDVELRCDPISGHTALYWYRQSLGQGLEFLIYFQGNSAPDKSGLPSDRFSAERTGGSVSTLTIQRTQQEDSAVYLCASSLLGTTDTQYFGPGTRLTVL.

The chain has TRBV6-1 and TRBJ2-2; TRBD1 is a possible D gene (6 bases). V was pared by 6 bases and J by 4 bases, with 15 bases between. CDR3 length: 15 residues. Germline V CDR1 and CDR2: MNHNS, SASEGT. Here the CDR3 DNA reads TGTGCCAGCAGGAGAGGGGGAGACGGCACCGGGGAGCTGTTTTTT. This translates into CASRRGGDGTGELFF.

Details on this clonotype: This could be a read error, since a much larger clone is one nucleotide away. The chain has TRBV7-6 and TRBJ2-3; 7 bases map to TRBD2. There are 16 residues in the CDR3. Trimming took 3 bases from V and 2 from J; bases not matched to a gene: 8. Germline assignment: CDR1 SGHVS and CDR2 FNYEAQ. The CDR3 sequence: CASSFTTSETTDTQYF. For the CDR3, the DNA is TGTGCCAGCAGCTTTACTACTAGCGAGACCACAGATACGCAGTATTTT. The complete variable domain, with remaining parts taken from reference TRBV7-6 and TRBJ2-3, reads GAGVSQSPRYKVTKRGQDVALRCDPISGHVSLYWYRQALGQGPEFLTYFNYEAQQDKSGLPNDRFSAERPEGSISTLTIQRTEQRDSAMYRCASSFTTSETTDTQYFGPGTRLTVL.

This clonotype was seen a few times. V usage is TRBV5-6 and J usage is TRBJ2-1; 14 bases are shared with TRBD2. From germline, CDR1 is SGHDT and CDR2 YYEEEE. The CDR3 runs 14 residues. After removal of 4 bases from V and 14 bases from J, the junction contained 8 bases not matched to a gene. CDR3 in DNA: TGTGCCAGCAGCCCGGGGGGACTAGCGGGAGCTAAGTTCTTC. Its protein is CASSPGGLAGAKFF.

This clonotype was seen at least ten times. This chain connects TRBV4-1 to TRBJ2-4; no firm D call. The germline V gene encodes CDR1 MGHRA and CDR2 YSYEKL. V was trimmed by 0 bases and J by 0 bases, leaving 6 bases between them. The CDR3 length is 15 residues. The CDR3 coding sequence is TGCGCCAGCAGCCAAGAATTAGCAGCCAAAAACATTCAGTACTTC. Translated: CASSQELAAKNIQYF.

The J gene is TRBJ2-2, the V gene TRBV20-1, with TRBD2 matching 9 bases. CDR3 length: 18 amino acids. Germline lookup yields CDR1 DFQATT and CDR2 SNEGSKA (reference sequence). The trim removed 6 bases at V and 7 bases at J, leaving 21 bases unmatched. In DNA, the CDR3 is TGCAGTGCCCCGTTAGCGGGAGATAGCCCCCGGGGGATCGGGGAGCTGTTTTTT. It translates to CSAPLAGDSPRGIGELFF.

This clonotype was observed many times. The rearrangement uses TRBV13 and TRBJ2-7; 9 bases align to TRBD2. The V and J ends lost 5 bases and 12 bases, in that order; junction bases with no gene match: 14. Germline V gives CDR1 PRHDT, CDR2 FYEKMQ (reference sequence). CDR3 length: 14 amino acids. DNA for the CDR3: TGTGCCAGCAGCCCGGATAGCGGGAGCGGGGTTGTGTACTTC. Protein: CASSPDSGSGVVYF.

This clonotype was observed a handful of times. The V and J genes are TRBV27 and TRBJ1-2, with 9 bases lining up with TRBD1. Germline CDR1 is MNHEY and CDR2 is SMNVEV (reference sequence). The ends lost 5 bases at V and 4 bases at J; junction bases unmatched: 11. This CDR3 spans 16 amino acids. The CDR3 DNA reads TGTGCCAGCAGTCCATGGACAGGGGAAGAGGGCTATGGCTACACCTTC. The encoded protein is CASSPWTGEEGYGYTF.

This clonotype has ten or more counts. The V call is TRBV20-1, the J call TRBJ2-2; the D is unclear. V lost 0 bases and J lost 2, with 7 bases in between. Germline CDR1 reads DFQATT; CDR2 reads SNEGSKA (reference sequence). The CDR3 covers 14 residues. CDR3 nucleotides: TGCAGTGCTAGAGAGAACCTAAACACCGGGGAGCTGTTTTTT. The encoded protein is CSARENLNTGELFF.

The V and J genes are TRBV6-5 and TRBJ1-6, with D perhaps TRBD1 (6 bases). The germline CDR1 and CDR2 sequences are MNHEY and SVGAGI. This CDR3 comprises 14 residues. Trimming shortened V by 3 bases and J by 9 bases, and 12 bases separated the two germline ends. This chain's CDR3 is CASSYGGQGSPLHF. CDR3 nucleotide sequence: TGTGCCAGCAGTTATGGGGGGCAGGGTTCACCCCTCCACTTT.

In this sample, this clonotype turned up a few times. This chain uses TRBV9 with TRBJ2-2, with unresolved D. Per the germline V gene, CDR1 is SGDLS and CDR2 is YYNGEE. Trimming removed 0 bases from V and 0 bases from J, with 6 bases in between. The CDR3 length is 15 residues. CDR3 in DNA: TGTGCCAGCAGCGTAGGCCCGGCGAACACCGGGGAGCTGTTTTTT. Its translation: CASSVGPANTGELFF.

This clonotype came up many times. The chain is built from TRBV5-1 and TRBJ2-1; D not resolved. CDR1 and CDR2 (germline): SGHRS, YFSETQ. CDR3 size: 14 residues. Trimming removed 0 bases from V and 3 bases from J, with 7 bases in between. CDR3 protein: CASSLVYGYNEQFF. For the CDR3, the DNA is TGCGCCAGCAGCTTGGTATACGGCTACAATGAGCAGTTCTTC. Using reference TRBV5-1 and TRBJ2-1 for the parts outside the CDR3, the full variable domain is KAGVTQTPRYLIKTRGQQVTLSCSPISGHRSVSWYQQTPGQGLQFLFEYFSETQRNKGNFPGRFSGRQFSNSRSEMNVSTLELGDSALYLCASSLVYGYNEQFFGPGTRLTVL.

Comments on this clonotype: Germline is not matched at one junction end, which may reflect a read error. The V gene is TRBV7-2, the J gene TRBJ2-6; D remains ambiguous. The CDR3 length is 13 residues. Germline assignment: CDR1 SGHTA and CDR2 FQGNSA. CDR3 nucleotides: TGTGCCAGCAGCTTCTCTGGGACCAACGTCCTGACTTTC. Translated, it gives CASSFSGTNVLTF. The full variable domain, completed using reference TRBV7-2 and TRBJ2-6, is GAGVSQSPSNKVTEKGKDVELRCDPISGHTALYWYRQSLGQGLEFLIYFQGNSAPDKSGLPSDRFSAERTGGSVSTLTIQRTQQEDSAVYLCASSFSGTNVLTFGAGSRLTVL.

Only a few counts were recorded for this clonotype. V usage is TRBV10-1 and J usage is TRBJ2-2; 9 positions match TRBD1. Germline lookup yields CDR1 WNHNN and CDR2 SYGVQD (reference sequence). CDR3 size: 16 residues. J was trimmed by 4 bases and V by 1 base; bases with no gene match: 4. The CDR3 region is CASSELGQGPTGELFF. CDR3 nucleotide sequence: TGCGCCAGCAGTGAGTTGGGACAGGGCCCCACCGGGGAGCTGTTTTTT.

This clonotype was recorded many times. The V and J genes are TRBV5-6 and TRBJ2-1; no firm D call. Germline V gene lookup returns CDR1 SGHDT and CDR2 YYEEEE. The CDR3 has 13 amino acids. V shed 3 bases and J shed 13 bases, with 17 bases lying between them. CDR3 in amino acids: CASSSPKAESQFF. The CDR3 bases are TGTGCCAGCAGCTCGCCCAAAGCCGAATCTCAGTTCTTC.

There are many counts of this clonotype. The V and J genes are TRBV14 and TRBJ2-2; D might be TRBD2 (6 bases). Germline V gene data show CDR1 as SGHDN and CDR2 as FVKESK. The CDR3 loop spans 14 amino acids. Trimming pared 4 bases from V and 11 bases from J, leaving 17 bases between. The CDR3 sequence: CASSPTQLAQELFF. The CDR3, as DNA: TGTGCCAGCAGCCCTACCCAACTAGCCCAAGAGCTGTTTTTT. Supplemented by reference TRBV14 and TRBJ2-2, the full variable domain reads EAGVTQFPSHSVIEKGQTVTLRCDPISGHDNLYWYRRVMGKEIKFLLHFVKESKQDESGMPNNRFLAERTGGTYSTLKVQPAELEDSGVYFCASSPTQLAQELFFGEGSRLTVL.